This T cell receptor (beta chain) was obtained from a study of cytomegalovirus exposure and HLA in healthy donors. With 60 Vbeta and 13 Jbeta primers, the PCR was carried out. Profiled with immunoSEQ multiplex PCR; TCRdb holds only in-frame clones, not every one. Here the sample spans approximately 110,000 clones, about four fifths being singletons. The CDR3 contains 18 residues. J was trimmed by 5 bases and V by 0 bases; bases with no gene match: 8. Germline lookup yields CDR1 LGHNA and CDR2 YNFKEQ. The sample comprised PBMCs. The sequence was obtained from a middle-aged man in good health and CMV-seronegative. The J gene is TRBJ2-5, the V gene TRBV4-2, with 14 bases fitting TRBD2. In DNA form, the CDR3 reads TGTGCCAGCAGCCAAGATATGACTAGCGGGGGGGCAGGGGAGACCCAGTACTTC. Its translation is CASSQDMTSGGAGETQYF.